This T cell receptor (beta chain) was identified in a study of T cell repertoires in cytomegalovirus infection (dated by TCRdb to 2018 to 2020). Context from the whole study: The HLA type of each donor mattered for the analysis, because public TCR beta signatures pointed to carriage of CMV infection along with the matching HLA type. The full study reports these points: Carriers of CMV infection plus the relevant HLA type were discriminated by the cumulative frequency of public TCR beta family members in the study cohort and in an independent approximately 350-donor cohort. In the ex vivo response, HLA-C-restricted CMV-specific TCR beta clonotypes were dominant, and in two of eight donors the single most frequent clonotype came from this HLA-C-restricted group.

The reads were generated on an Illumina HiSeq 1500. TCRdb cleaned the public reads at Q25 with fastp, built clones with MiXCR and kept in-frame beta chains. Every distinct CDR3 protein forms one entry, paired with its most common genes and DNA. For this sample there are more than 500,000 distinct CDR3 sequences; approximately 17% appear just once. 20% to 30% of the sample rests with the top ten. This clonotype was detected a few times. Its cognate antigen has yet to be identified. Qualities for individual bases were not recorded, and no much larger clone is one base off. V loses 3 bases, J loses 2 bases, and the germline ends lie 9 bases apart. The CDR3 numbers 13 residues from cysteine through phenylalanine. Only the CDR3 portion is preserved as DNA: 39 bases, with reading frame beginning at the first base. The CDR1 and CDR2 encoded by the germline V gene are SGHRS and YFSETQ.

The receptor was isolated from a human donor in good health (CMV status not recorded). Some clones in this sample may be carry-over from other donors' samples. What was sequenced was CD8+ T cells from PBMCs. This receptor chain uses TRBV5-1 and TRBJ2-7; the D segment cannot be called with confidence. The CDR3 is CASSSNTAYEQYF. The base sequence is TGCGCCAGCAGCTCAAACACCGCCTACGAGCAGTACTTC.